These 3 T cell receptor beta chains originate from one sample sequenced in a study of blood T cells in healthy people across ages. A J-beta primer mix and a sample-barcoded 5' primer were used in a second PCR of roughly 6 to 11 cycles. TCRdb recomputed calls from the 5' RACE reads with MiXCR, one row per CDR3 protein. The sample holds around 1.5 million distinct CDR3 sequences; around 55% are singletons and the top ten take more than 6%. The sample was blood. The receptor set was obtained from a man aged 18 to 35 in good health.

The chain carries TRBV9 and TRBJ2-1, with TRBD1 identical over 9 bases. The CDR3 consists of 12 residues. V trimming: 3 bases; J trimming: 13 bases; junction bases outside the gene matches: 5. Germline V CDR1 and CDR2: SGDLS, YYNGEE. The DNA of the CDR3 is TGTGCCAGCAGCGCCCCGGGACAGGGTCAGTTCTTC. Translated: CASSAPGQGQFF.

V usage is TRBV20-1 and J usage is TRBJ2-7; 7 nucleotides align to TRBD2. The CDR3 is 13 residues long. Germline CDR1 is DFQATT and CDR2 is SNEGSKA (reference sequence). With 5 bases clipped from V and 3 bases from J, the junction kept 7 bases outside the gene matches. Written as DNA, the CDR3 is TGCAGTGCTGGAAGCGGGGCATTCTACGAGCAGTACTTC. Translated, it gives CSAGSGAFYEQYF.

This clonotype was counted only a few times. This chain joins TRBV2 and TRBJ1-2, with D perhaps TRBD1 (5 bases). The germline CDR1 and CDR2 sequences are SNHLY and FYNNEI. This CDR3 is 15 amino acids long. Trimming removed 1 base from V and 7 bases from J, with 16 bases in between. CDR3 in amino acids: CASSEDYNRRRGYTF. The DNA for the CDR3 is TGTGCCAGCAGTGAAGACTACAACAGGAGGCGTGGCTACACCTTC.